This TCR beta chain comes out of a study of response to subunit inactivated influenza vaccine. CDR1 and CDR2 (germline): DFQATT, SNEGSKA (reference sequence). Losses at the gene ends were 1 base for V and 4 bases for J; bases not matched to a gene: 6. CDR3 size: 15 residues. To note about this clonotype: The antigen is undetermined.

General study points: Each seasonal influenza vaccination, the authors suggested, recruits few new T cells.

TCRdb recomputed calls from the RT-PCR reads with MiXCR, one row per CDR3 protein. The data contain approximately 730,000 distinct CDR3 sequences, over 11% of them singletons. The sample consisted of PBMCs from blood, taken around 15 days before vaccination. The sequence came from a man aged 45-60 years who received an inactivated influenza vaccine. This chain uses TRBV20-1 with TRBJ2-3; TRBD1 agrees at 9 bases. The DNA for the CDR3 is TGCAGTGCTAGAGGGGGACAGGGAAGAGCAGATACGCAGTATTTT. This encodes CSARGGQGRADTQYF.